This T cell receptor (beta chain) stems from a study of yellow fever vaccine responses in identical twins. Whole-study results and caveats: Reports say the vaccine T cell response in twins looked partly convergent and partly personalized.

Each CDR3 protein is one row after TCRdb ran MiXCR on the RT-PCR reads. The repertoire holds some 4,500 distinct CDR3 sequences, with nearly 90% as singletons. A remark on this clonotype: Its cognate antigen is unknown.

The sequenced sample was T cells from blood (PBMCs), unsorted or a sorted subset (not recorded which), obtained before or after yellow fever vaccination (not recorded which). The origin of this receptor is a woman younger than 35 who received the yellow fever vaccine.

The CDR3 loop reads CSAHTDTQYF. The CDR3 nucleotides read TGCAGCGCACACACAGATACGCAGTATTTT. The chain recombines TRBV29-1 with TRBJ2-3; D is unclear. The V gene's germline CDR1 is SQVTM and CDR2 ANQGSEA. The CDR3 is 10 amino acids. V shed 7 bases and J shed 2 bases, with 4 bases lying between them.